Below, one T cell receptor beta chain is given with its context. Its antigen is as yet unknown. Between the trimmed V and J ends, which lost 2 bases and 0 bases, there was a span of 8 bases. There are 15 residues in the CDR3. Germline V gene sequence: CDR1 SGHRS, CDR2 YFSETQ. This specimen belongs to a study of blood T cells in healthy people across ages. Findings and caveats of the study: Per million T cells, the diversity of TCR beta decreased roughly linearly as age advanced.

The authors ran a second PCR of roughly 6 to 12 cycles using a sample-barcoded 5' primer and a J-beta primer mix. Researchers report that each sample yielded at least 2.5 million CDR3-containing paired-end reads. From the 5' RACE reads, TCRdb called clonotypes with MiXCR, one entry per CDR3 protein. The profile shows 600,000 or so distinct CDR3 sequences, about 30% of them singletons. The chain combines TRBV5-1 with TRBJ2-2; a possible D gene is TRBD1 (5 bases). Sequencing was carried out using blood. The source of this sequence is a woman aged 80 or over in good health. The CDR3 DNA sequence: TGCGCCAGCAGCTTTCAGGGCCCGAACACCGGGGAGCTGTTTTTT. This sequence encodes CASSFQGPNTGELFF. Supplemented by reference TRBV5-1 and TRBJ2-2, the full variable domain reads KAGVTQTPRYLIKTRGQQVTLSCSPISGHRSVSWYQQTPGQGLQFLFEYFSETQRNKGNFPGRFSGRQFSNSRSEMNVSTLELGDSALYLCASSFQGPNTGELFFGEGSRLTVL.